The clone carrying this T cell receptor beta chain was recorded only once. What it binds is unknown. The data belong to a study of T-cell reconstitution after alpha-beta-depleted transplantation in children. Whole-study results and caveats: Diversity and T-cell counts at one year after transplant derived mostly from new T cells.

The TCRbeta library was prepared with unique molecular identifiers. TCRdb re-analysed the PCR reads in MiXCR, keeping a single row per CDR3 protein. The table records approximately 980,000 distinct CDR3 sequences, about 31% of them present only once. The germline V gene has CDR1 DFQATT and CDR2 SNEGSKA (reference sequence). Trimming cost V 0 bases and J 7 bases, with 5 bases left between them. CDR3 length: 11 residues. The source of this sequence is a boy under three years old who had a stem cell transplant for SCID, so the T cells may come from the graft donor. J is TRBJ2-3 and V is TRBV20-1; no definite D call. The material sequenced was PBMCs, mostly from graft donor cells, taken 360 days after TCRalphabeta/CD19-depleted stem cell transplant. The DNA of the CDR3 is TGCAGTGCTAGAGATATTAATACGCAGTATTTT. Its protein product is CSARDINTQYF.